Presented here are 3 T cell receptor beta chains from one specimen sequenced in a study of control samples from healthy donors and cancer patients. The table came from immunoSEQ multiplex PCR; TCRdb's copy has only in-frame clones and leaves some out. The table has just over 80,000 clones, nearly 90% seen once. Sequencing was done on a sample of blood. The receptors derive from a man aged 45-65 years in good health.

CDR3 amino acids: CASSPGGSTDTQYF. The CDR3 nucleotides are TGTGCCAGCAGCCCAGGCGGGAGCACAGATACGCAGTATTTT. This chain links TRBV11-2 with TRBJ2-3; a possible D gene is TRBD2 (5 bases). Trimming left V 5 bases short and J 0 bases short, with 9 bases between. The CDR3 consists of 14 residues. Germline assignment: CDR1 SGHAT and CDR2 FQNNGV.

Worth noting for this clone: Sequence at one end of the junction differs from germline and may be a read error. The chain joins TRBV6-1 to TRBJ1-1, with D uncertain. The CDR3 totals 11 residues. From germline, CDR1 is MNHNS and CDR2 SASEGT. In DNA form, the CDR3 reads TGTGCCAGCAGTGAAGCGGCCCGGGTTCGATTT. The encoded protein is CASSEAARVRF.

This chain uses TRBV28 with TRBJ1-2; the D is unclear. With 7 bases removed from V and 8 bases from J, the gap between germline ends came to 11 bases. The CDR3 totals 11 residues. Germline V gene sequence: CDR1 MDHEN, CDR2 SYDVKM. The chain's CDR3 is CASTGTPGYTF. The CDR3, as DNA: TGTGCCAGCACTGGCACCCCGGGCTACACCTTC.